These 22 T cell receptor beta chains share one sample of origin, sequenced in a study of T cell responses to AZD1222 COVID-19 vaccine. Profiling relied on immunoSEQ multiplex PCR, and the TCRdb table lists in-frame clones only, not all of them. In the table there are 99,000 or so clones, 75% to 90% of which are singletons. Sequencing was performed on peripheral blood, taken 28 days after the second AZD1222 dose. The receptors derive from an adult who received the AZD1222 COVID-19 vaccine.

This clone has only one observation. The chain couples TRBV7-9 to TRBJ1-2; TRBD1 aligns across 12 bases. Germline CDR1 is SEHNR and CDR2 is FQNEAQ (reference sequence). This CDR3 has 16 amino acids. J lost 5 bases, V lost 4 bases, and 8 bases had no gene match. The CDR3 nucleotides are TGTGCCAGCAGCTCCGGGACAGGGGGCCCCGGGTATGGCTACACCTTC. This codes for CASSSGTGGPGYGYTF.

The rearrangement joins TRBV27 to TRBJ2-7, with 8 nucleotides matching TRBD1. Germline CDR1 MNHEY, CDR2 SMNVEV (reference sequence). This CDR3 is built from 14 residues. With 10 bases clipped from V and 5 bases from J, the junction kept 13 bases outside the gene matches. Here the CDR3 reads CATGTGPLRDEQYF. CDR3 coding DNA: TGTGCCACGGGGACAGGTCCTCTAAGGGACGAGCAGTACTTC.

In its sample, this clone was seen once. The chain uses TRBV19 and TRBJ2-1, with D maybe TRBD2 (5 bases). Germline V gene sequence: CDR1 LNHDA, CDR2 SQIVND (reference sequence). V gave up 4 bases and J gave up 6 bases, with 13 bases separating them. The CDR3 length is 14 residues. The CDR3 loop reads CASSTGMAVNEQFF. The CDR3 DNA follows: TGTGCCAGTAGTACCGGGATGGCGGTCAATGAGCAGTTCTTC.

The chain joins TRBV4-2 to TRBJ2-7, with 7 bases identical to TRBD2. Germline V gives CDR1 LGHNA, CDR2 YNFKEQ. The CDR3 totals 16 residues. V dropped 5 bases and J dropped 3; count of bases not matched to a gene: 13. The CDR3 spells CASSLISSGANYEQYF. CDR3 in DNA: TGTGCCAGCAGCTTAATTTCTAGCGGAGCTAACTACGAGCAGTACTTC.

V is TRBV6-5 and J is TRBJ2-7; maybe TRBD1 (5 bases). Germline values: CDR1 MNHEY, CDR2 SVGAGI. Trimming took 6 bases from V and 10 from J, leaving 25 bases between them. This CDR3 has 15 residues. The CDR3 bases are TGTGCCAGCAGGGACCCCACAGGACCCCCCATCCATCAGTACTTC. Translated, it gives CASRDPTGPPIHQYF.

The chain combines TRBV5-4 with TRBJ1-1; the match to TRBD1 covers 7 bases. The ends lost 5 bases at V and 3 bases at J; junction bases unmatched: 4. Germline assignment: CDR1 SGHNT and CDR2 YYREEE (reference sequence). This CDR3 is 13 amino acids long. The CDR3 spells CASRRDSYTEAFF. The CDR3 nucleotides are TGTGCCAGCAGACGGGACAGCTACACTGAAGCTTTCTTT.

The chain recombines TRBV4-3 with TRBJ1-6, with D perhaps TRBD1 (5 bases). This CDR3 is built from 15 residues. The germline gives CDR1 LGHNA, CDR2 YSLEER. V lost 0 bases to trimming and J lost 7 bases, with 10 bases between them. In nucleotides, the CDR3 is TGCGCCAGCAGCCAAGATCTGGGGGAAAATTCACCCCTCCACTTT. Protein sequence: CASSQDLGENSPLHF.

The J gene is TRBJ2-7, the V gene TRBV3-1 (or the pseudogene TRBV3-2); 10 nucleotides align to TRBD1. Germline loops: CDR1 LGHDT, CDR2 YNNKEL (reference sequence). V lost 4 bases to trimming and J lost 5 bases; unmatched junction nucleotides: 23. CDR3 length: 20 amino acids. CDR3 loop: CASSRAWDRGRDSQWDEQYF. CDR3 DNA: TGTGCCAGCAGCCGCGCCTGGGACAGGGGACGGGACTCCCAATGGGACGAGCAGTACTTC.

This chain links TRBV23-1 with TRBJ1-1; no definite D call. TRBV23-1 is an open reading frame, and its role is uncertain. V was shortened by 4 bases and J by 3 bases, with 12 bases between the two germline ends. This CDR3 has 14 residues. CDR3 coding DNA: TGCGCCAGCAGTCCCCGACCGGGTGACACTGAAGCTTTCTTT. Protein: CASSPRPGDTEAFF.

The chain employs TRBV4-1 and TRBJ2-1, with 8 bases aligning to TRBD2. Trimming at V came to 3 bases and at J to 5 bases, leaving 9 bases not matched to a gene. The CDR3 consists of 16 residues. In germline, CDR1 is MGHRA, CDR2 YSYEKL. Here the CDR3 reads CASSHIGRAINNEQFF. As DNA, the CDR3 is TGCGCCAGCAGCCATATCGGGAGGGCCATCAACAATGAGCAGTTCTTC.

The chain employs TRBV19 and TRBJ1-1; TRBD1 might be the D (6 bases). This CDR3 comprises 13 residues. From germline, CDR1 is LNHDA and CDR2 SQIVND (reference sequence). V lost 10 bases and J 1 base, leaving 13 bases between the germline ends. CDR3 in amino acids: CATAGARNTEAFF. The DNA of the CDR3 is TGTGCCACAGCGGGGGCCAGGAACACTGAAGCTTTCTTT.

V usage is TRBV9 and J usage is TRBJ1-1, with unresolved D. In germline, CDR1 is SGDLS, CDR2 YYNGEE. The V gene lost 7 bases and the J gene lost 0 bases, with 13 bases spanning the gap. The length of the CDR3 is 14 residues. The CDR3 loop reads CASGKKGMNTEAFF. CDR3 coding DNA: TGTGCCAGCGGAAAGAAGGGAATGAACACTGAAGCTTTCTTT.

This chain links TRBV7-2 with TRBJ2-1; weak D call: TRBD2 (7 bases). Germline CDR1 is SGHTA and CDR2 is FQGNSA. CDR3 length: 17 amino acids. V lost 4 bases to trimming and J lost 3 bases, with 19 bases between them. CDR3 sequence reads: CASSSRGRGSRYNEQFF. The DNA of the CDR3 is TGTGCCAGCAGCTCCCGGGGGCGCGGGAGTCGCTACAATGAGCAGTTCTTC. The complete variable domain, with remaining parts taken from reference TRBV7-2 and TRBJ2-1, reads GAGVSQSPSNKVTEKGKDVELRCDPISGHTALYWYRQSLGQGLEFLIYFQGNSAPDKSGLPSDRFSAERTGGSVSTLTIQRTQQEDSAVYLCASSSRGRGSRYNEQFFGPGTRLTVL.

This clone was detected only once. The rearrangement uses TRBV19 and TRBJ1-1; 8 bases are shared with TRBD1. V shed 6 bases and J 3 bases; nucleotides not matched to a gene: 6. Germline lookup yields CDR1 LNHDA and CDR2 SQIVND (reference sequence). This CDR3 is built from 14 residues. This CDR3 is CASRHRGIDTEAFF. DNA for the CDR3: TGTGCCAGTAGACACAGGGGGATTGACACTGAAGCTTTCTTT.

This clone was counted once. CDR3 in amino acids: CASSGHSYEQYF. The CDR3 nucleotides read TGTGCCAGCAGCGGTCACAGCTACGAGCAGTACTTC. V gene TRBV2 combines with J gene TRBJ2-7; D is undetermined. The CDR3 runs 12 residues. The ends were cut back, 6 bases at V and 3 bases at J, with 9 bases in the middle. CDR1 is SNHLY and CDR2 is FYNNEI in the germline V gene.

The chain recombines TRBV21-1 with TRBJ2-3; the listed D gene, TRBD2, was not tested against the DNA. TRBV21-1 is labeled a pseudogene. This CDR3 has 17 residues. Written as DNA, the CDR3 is TGTGCCAGCAGCAAATTTTCACAGCGGGACTATCTAGATACGCAGTATTTT. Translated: CASSKFSQRDYLDTQYF.

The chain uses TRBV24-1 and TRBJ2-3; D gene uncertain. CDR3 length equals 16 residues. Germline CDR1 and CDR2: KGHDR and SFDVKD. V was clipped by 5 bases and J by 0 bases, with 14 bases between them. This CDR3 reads CATSVSGSGSTDTQYF. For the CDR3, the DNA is TGTGCCACCAGTGTCTCGGGTAGTGGCAGCACAGATACGCAGTATTTT.

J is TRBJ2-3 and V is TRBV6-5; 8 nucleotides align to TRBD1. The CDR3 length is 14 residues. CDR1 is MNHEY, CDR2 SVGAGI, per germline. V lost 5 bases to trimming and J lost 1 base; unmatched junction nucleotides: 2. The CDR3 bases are TGTGCCAGCAGTCTGACAGGGGGCACAGATACGCAGTATTTT. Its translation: CASSLTGGTDTQYF.

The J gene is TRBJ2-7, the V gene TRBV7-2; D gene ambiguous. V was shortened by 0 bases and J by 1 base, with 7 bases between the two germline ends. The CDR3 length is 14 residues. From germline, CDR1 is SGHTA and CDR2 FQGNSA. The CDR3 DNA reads TGTGCCAGCAGCTTAGCGCCAGATTCCTACGAGCAGTACTTC. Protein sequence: CASSLAPDSYEQYF. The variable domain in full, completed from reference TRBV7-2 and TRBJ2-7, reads GAGVSQSPSNKVTEKGKDVELRCDPISGHTALYWYRQSLGQGLEFLIYFQGNSAPDKSGLPSDRFSAERTGGSVSTLTIQRTQQEDSAVYLCASSLAPDSYEQYFGPGTRLTVT.

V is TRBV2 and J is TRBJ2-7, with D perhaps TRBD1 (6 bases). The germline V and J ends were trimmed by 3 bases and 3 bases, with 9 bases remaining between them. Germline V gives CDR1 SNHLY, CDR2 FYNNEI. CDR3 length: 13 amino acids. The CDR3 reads CASSDRGNYEQYF. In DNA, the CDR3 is TGTGCCAGCAGTGACAGGGGAAACTACGAGCAGTACTTC.

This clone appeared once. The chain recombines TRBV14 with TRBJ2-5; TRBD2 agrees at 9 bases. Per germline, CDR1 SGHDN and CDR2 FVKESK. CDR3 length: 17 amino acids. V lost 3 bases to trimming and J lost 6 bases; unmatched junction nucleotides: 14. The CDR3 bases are TGTGCCAGCAGCCACCCCCCCGGAATAGCGGGAGACCAGACCCAGTACTTC. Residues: CASSHPPGIAGDQTQYF.

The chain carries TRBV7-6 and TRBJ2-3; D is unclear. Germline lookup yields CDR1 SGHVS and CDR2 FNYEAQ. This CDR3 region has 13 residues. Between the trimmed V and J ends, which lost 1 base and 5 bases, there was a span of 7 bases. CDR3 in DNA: TGTGCCAGCAGCTTAGGAATAGGAGATACGCAGTATTTT. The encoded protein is CASSLGIGDTQYF.